These T cell receptor beta chains were read from a single sample in a study of cytomegalovirus exposure and HLA in healthy donors. Using immunoSEQ multiplex PCR, the repertoire was profiled, and TCRdb retains in-frame clones only, with some absent. Here the sample spans 120,000 to 150,000 clones, around 65% being singletons. Input material: PBMCs. Receptor source: a woman aged 55-69 years in good health and CMV-seronegative. CDR3s include the opening cysteine and the closing phenylalanine or tryptophan.

J gene: TRBJ2-1
V gene: TRBV6-1
CDR3 protein: CASSEVGAGSNEQFF

J gene: TRBJ2-2
V gene: TRBV19
CDR3 protein: CASSVRTGLGTGELFF

J gene: TRBJ1-3
V gene: TRBV5-1
CDR3 protein: CASSLGAEGNTIYF

J gene: TRBJ2-5
V gene: TRBV7-9
CDR3 protein: CASSTYRASGLREQYF

J gene: TRBJ2-7
V gene: TRBV7-2
CDR3 protein: CASSYRDPLEQYF

J gene: TRBJ1-1
V gene: TRBV7-6
CDR3 protein: CASSLVTGDTEAFF

J gene: TRBJ2-1
V gene: TRBV9
CDR3 protein: CASSVVGEGINEQFF

J gene: TRBJ2-4
V gene: TRBV6-1
CDR3 protein: CASSSGTGGHIQYF

J gene: TRBJ1-5
V gene: TRBV19
CDR3 protein: CASQPLWTGGFNQPQHF

J gene: TRBJ2-6
V gene: TRBV2
CDR3 protein: CASSVGGSGANVLTF

J gene: TRBJ1-2
V gene: TRBV5-4
CDR3 protein: CASSPDRGDVYGYTF

J gene: TRBJ2-3
V gene: TRBV19
CDR3 protein: CASRGLAGVVTDTQYF

J gene: TRBJ2-1
V gene: TRBV5-6
CDR3 protein: CASSLGLANNNEQFF

J gene: TRBJ1-1
V gene: TRBV5-1
CDR3 protein: CASSQGIEAFF

J gene: TRBJ2-3
V gene: TRBV2
CDR3 protein: CASSEEGRLAGPHGTQYF

J gene: TRBJ2-3
V gene: TRBV13
CDR3 protein: CASSFGEATDTQYF

J gene: TRBJ2-7
V gene: TRBV9
CDR3 protein: CASSRGQGAYEQYF

J gene: TRBJ1-4
V gene: TRBV4-1
CDR3 protein: CASSQGQGRSLNEKLFF

J gene: TRBJ1-3
V gene: TRBV25-1
CDR3 protein: CASSEGLGSGNTIYF

J gene: TRBJ2-7
V gene: TRBV6-5
CDR3 protein: CASSSLPISYEQYF

J gene: TRBJ2-7
V gene: TRBV5-6
CDR3 protein: CASSLDYSEQYF

J gene: TRBJ2-5
V gene: TRBV11-2
CDR3 protein: CASSSIPQGAGGTQYF

J gene: TRBJ1-3
V gene: TRBV6-6
CDR3 protein: CASSYEGVSSGNTIYF

J gene: TRBJ2-7
V gene: TRBV6-5
CDR3 protein: CASSYVTGSYEQYF

J gene: TRBJ1-1
V gene: TRBV5-1
CDR3 protein: CASSSSPDRTNTEAFF

J gene: TRBJ2-2
V gene: TRBV6-1
CDR3 protein: CASKREQGNTGELFF

J gene: TRBJ2-2
V gene: TRBV5-1
CDR3 protein: CASSLGPRRNTGELFF

J gene: TRBJ2-2
V gene: TRBV5-1
CDR3 protein: CASSLGTTNTGELFF

J gene: TRBJ1-1
V gene: TRBV6-1
CDR3 protein: CASSTGTGGVGAFF

J gene: TRBJ2-7
V gene: TRBV5-1
CDR3 protein: CASSLIQGGEQYF

J gene: TRBJ2-7
V gene: TRBV4-3
CDR3 protein: CASSQDLGLIGGEQYF

J gene: TRBJ2-5
V gene: TRBV21-1
CDR3 protein: CASPPGRETQYF

J gene: TRBJ2-7
V gene: TRBV19
CDR3 protein: CASSLLDKSYEQYF

J gene: TRBJ1-4
V gene: TRBV7-2
CDR3 protein: CASSPDFNEKLFF

J gene: TRBJ2-1
V gene: TRBV5-1
CDR3 protein: CASSLAWQGYNEQFF

J gene: TRBJ2-3
V gene: TRBV6-5
CDR3 protein: CASSHLAGGPDTQYF

J gene: TRBJ1-6
V gene: TRBV6-5
CDR3 protein: CASTLTGNNSPLHF

J gene: TRBJ2-1
V gene: TRBV7-2
CDR3 protein: CASSPRQSSYNEQFF

J gene: TRBJ1-4
V gene: TRBV7-2
CDR3 protein: CASRGAATNEKLFF

J gene: TRBJ2-2
V gene: TRBV6-5
CDR3 protein: CASRLKELFF

J gene: TRBJ1-2
V gene: TRBV5-4
CDR3 protein: CASSRGQGDYGYTF

J gene: TRBJ2-3
V gene: TRBV7-8
CDR3 protein: CASSSSAVDTQYF

J gene: TRBJ2-5
V gene: TRBV19
CDR3 protein: CASTISGGETQYF

J gene: TRBJ1-2
V gene: TRBV7-9
CDR3 protein: CASSSTGTATNYGYTF

J gene: TRBJ1-4
V gene: TRBV28
CDR3 protein: CASSSVLRRGSTNEKLFF

J gene: TRBJ2-5
V gene: TRBV2
CDR3 protein: CASSRGGRALRETQYF

J gene: TRBJ2-5
V gene: TRBV7-7
CDR3 protein: CASSLGLAGSETQYF